Each of the 27 T cell receptor beta chains below was sequenced from the same sample in a study of T cell repertoires in cytomegalovirus infection. These TCRs are of unknown antigen specificity. TCRdb itself ran the reads through MiXCR, one entry per CDR3 protein. Of around 6,000 distinct CDR3 sequences listed, 50% to 65% are singletons. The specimen was PBMCs, sequenced either directly or after in vitro stimulation (not recorded which). The receptor set was obtained from a human donor in good health (CMV status not recorded). Some clones in this sample may be carry-over from other donors' samples.

The chain combines TRBV7-2 with TRBJ1-5; 7 bases match TRBD1. J lost 15 bases, V lost 6 bases, and 20 bases had no gene match. CDR1 SGHTA and CDR2 FQGNSA come from the germline V gene. This CDR3 is built from 15 residues. The CDR3 DNA follows: TGTGCCAGCAGACCCGGGACAGCTAGCAATCAGCCCACGCATTTT. This translates into CASRPGTASNQPTHF.

This clonotype has a handful of counts. The CDR3 carries no conserved terminal phenylalanine or tryptophan, so it likely arises from a read error. Because the CDR3's place on the DNA is in doubt, the DNA is left out and the CDR3 is given as listed by TCRdb. This chain joins TRBV7-2 and TRBJ1-5; the tabulated D call, TRBD1, remains unverified against the DNA. The CDR3 contains 15 residues when both ends are counted. Per the germline V gene, CDR1 is SGHTA and CDR2 is FQGNSA. CDR3 sequence: CASSTGTASNQPPHL.

This clonotype has more than one count but fewer than ten. At one end the junction does not follow the germline gene, possibly because of a read error. The chain is built from TRBV7-2 and TRBJ1-5, with 7 nucleotides matching TRBD1. Germline CDR1 SGHTA, CDR2 FQGNSA. The CDR3 length is 15 residues. CDR3 sequence reads: CARSSGTASNQPQHF. The CDR3 nucleotides read TGTGCCAGAAGCTCCGGGACAGCTAGCAATCAGCCCCAACATTTT. Based on the CDR3 plus reference TRBV7-2 and TRBJ1-5, the full variable domain is GAGVSQSPSNKVTEKGKDVELRCDPISGHTALYWYRQSLGQGLEFLIYFQGNSAPDKSGLPSDRFSAERTGGSVSTLTIQRTQQEDSAVYLCARSSGTASNQPQHFGDGTRLSIL.

As concerns this clonotype: Given the absence of the conserved phenylalanine or tryptophan at the CDR3 end, a read error is likely. The rearrangement links TRBV6-5 to TRBJ2-1; D unclear. Germline V lookup: CDR1 MNHEY, CDR2 SVGAGI. The CDR3 sequence is 13 residues long. CDR3 in amino acids: CAISYSNVNEQFL. The CDR3 DNA sequence: TGTGCCATCAGTTACTCGAACGTTAATGAGCAGTTCTTA.

Concerning this clonotype: At one end the junction does not follow the germline gene, possibly because of a read error. The V and J genes are TRBV6-2 or TRBV6-3 and TRBJ1-1; D is unclear. Germline assignment: CDR1 MNHEY and CDR2 SVGEGT. This CDR3 is built from 16 residues. CDR3 nucleotides: TGTGCCAGCAGTTACTCACCATTGGACGTTAACACGGAAGCTTTCTTT. Protein sequence: CASSYSPLDVNTEAFF.

A remark on this clonotype: One end of the junction fails to match germline, which may point to a read error. J is TRBJ2-1 and V is TRBV19; no clear D gene. The CDR3 totals 12 residues. Germline CDR1 is LNHDA and CDR2 is SQIVND (reference sequence). The DNA of the CDR3 is TGTGCCAGTAGTATTCCCTACAATGAGCACTGCTTC. Translating it yields CASSIPYNEHCF.

With respect to this clonotype: One end of the junction does not line up with germline, which may come from a read error. This chain connects TRBV7-8 to TRBJ2-7, with D perhaps TRBD1 or TRBD2 (5 bases each). The CDR3 is made up of 14 amino acids. Per the germline V gene, CDR1 is SGHVS and CDR2 is FQNEAQ. CDR3 DNA: TGTGCCAGCAGCTGGGACCCCCCTGGCGACGAGCCGTCCTTC. It encodes CASSWDPPGDEPSF.

Turning to this clonotype: Germline and junction disagree at one end, which may indicate a read error. The chain combines TRBV6-5 with TRBJ1-5; 8 bases line up with TRBD1. Germline V CDR1 and CDR2: MNHEY, SVGAGI. CDR3 length: 15 residues. The chain's CDR3 is CAPGLRQGTNHPQHF. The CDR3 DNA follows: TGTGCCCCAGGCCTACGACAGGGGACCAATCATCCCCAGCATTTT.

The chain has TRBV27 and TRBJ2-2; 8 nucleotides agree with TRBD1. The CDR3 loop spans 13 amino acids. V trimming: 6 bases; J trimming: 8 bases; junction bases outside the gene matches: 5. Germline loops: CDR1 MNHEY, CDR2 SMNVEV (reference sequence). DNA for the CDR3: TGTGCCAGCAGCCATGGACAGGGAGGGGAGCTGTTTTTT. The encoded protein is CASSHGQGGELFF.

This clonotype came up a few times. The CDR3 carries no conserved terminal phenylalanine or tryptophan, so it likely arises from a read error. The DNA is omitted, as the CDR3 cannot be located on it reliably, and the CDR3 follows TCRdb's listing. The chain recombines TRBV25-1 with TRBJ1-4. Germline CDR1 is MGHDK and CDR2 is SYGVNS. The CDR3 has 12 residues if both end residues are counted. The chain's CDR3 is CASRRGQEKRVC.

With regard to this clonotype: Given the absence of the conserved phenylalanine or tryptophan at the CDR3 end, a read error is likely. The chain carries TRBV7-2 and TRBJ2-7; D call uncertain. Per the germline V gene, CDR1 is SGHTA and CDR2 is FQGNSA. The CDR3 contains 14 residues. The DNA of the CDR3 is TGTGCGAGCAGCTGTTACACCCCTGGCGACGAGCAGTACTAC. Its protein product is CASSCYTPGDEQYY.

This clonotype was recorded once. Relative to the germline gene, one junction end is altered; a read error may explain this. The chain links TRBV11-3 to TRBJ2-4; maybe TRBD1 (6 bases). The CDR3 is 12 amino acids. In germline, CDR1 is SGHNT, CDR2 YENEEA. CDR3 DNA: TGTGCAAGCAGCGGATGGGACAAGGAGCGGTTCTTC. Encoded protein: CASSGWDKERFF. Supplemented by reference TRBV11-3 and TRBJ2-4, the full variable domain reads EAGVVQSPRYKIIEKKQPVAFWCNPISGHNTLYWYLQNLGQGPELLIRYENEEAVDDSQLPKDRFSAERLKGVDSTLKIQPAELGDSAVYLCASSGWDKERFFGAGTRLSVL.

In its sample, this clonotype was seen a few times. The chain carries TRBV7-6 and TRBJ2-7, with D unclear. The V end was cut by 0 bases, the J end by 3 bases, with 6 bases between. The CDR3 totals 13 residues. Germline V gene sequence: CDR1 SGHVS, CDR2 FNYEAQ. The CDR3 nucleotides are TGTGCCAGCAGCTTAGCGTCCATCTACGAGCAGTACTTC. The encoded protein is CASSLASIYEQYF.

The J gene is TRBJ2-1, the V gene TRBV4-2; 13 nucleotides line up with TRBD2. Germline V gives CDR1 LGHNA, CDR2 YNFKEQ. The CDR3 length is 17 residues. Trimming cost V 3 bases and J 0 bases; bases outside gene matches: 2. In DNA form, the CDR3 reads TGTGCCAGCAGCCATAGACTAGCGGGGGGCTCCTACAATGAGCAGTTCTTC. As protein: CASSHRLAGGSYNEQFF.

V usage is TRBV7-2 and J usage is TRBJ1-2, with TRBD1 matching over 7 bases. The CDR3 loop spans 18 amino acids. Germline CDR1 is SGHTA and CDR2 is FQGNSA. V dropped 1 base and J dropped 7; count of bases not matched to a gene: 18. The CDR3 protein is CASSLGDVNPTGLSGYTF. CDR3 nucleotide sequence: TGTGCCAGCAGCTTAGGGGACGTCAATCCGACAGGGTTGAGTGGCTACACCTTC. The full variable domain, its missing parts supplied by reference TRBV7-2 and TRBJ1-2, is GAGVSQSPSNKVTEKGKDVELRCDPISGHTALYWYRQSLGQGLEFLIYFQGNSAPDKSGLPSDRFSAERTGGSVSTLTIQRTQQEDSAVYLCASSLGDVNPTGLSGYTFGSGTRLTVV.

There are a few counts of this clonotype. The chain couples TRBV7-8 to TRBJ2-7; 10 nucleotides line up with TRBD1. The germline CDR1 and CDR2 sequences are SGHVS and FQNEAQ. The CDR3 runs 12 residues. The V and J ends lost 9 bases and 5 bases, in that order; junction bases with no gene match: 4. CDR3 amino acids: CASRDRGNEQYF. The CDR3 DNA reads as TGTGCCAGTCGGGACAGGGGAAACGAGCAGTACTTC.

Note on this clonotype: Its ends do not fully match the called genes, so a read error is possible. V gene TRBV12-3 or TRBV12-4 combines with J gene TRBJ2-2, with no clear D. This CDR3 spans 15 amino acids. The CDR3 is CASCLIEENTGELFF. The CDR3 DNA is TGTGCCAGCTGTTTGATCGAGGAGAACACCGGGGAGCTGTTTTTT.

Concerning this clonotype: Just one base apart from a much larger clone, this may be a read error. The chain combines TRBV19 with TRBJ1-3, with D tentatively TRBD1 (5 bases). The CDR3 has 15 residues. Germline assignment: CDR1 LNHDA and CDR2 SQIVND (reference sequence). The CDR3 nucleotides are TGTGCCAGTAGTCTGAGACTCCTATCAGGGAACACCATATCTTTT. As protein: CASSLRLLSGNTISF.

Note on this clonotype: No conserved phenylalanine or tryptophan is present at the end of the CDR3, so a read error is the likely explanation. For the CDR3, the DNA is TGTTCCAGCAGTTACCCACAGGAGCTGTTTGTG. It codes for CSSSYPQELFV. V usage is TRBV6-2 or TRBV6-3 and J usage is TRBJ2-2; D unclear. The CDR3 totals 11 residues. Germline V lookup: CDR1 MNHEY, CDR2 SVGEGT.

The chain links TRBV6-1 to TRBJ1-1; 8 positions match TRBD1. Germline CDR1 MNHNS, CDR2 SASEGT. The CDR3 extends over 15 amino acids. Trimming removed 6 bases from V and 3 bases from J; junction bases left unmatched: 9. CDR3: CASSVFGQGYTEAFF. The CDR3 DNA sequence: TGTGCCAGCAGCGTGTTTGGACAGGGATACACTGAAGCTTTCTTT.

The chain uses TRBV30 and TRBJ2-1, with TRBD2 matching over 13 bases. The CDR3 covers 17 residues. CDR1 GTSNPN and CDR2 SVGIG come from the germline V gene (reference sequence). V was pared by 1 base and J by 8 bases, with 11 bases of the junction left unmatched. The CDR3 coding sequence is TGTGCCTGGAGTGGGCCGGGACTAGCGGGACAAAAACATGAGCAGTTCTTC. This gives the protein CAWSGPGLAGQKHEQFF.

The table lists this clonotype with many counts. The chain carries TRBV12-3 or TRBV12-4 and TRBJ1-1; 9 bases map to TRBD1. The CDR3 length is 16 residues. V was clipped by 8 bases and J by 4 bases; unmatched bases: 14. DNA of the CDR3: TGTGCCAGCCCGCAGGGGGGACAGGGAGGCGGCACTGAAGCTTTCTTT. Its translation is CASPQGGQGGGTEAFF.

This clonotype was picked up one time. At one boundary the junction diverges from the germline segment, which might be a read error. This chain uses TRBV6-5 with TRBJ1-5; D is ambiguous. Germline CDR1 is MNHEY and CDR2 is SVGAGI. This CDR3 comprises 14 residues. Here the CDR3 DNA reads TGTGCCAGCAGCATGGAACATAAGAATCAGCCCCAGCAATTT. Translated, it gives CASSMEHKNQPQQF.

This chain connects TRBV7-8 to TRBJ2-7; D ambiguous. CDR1 is SGHVS, CDR2 FQNEAQ, per germline. Trimming stripped 7 bases from V and 5 bases from J, with 18 bases between. The CDR3 spans 14 residues. DNA for the CDR3: TGTGCCAGCATCTGTGACACCACTTTCGACGAGCAGTACTTC. Its protein is CASICDTTFDEQYF.

The chain employs TRBV20-1 and TRBJ1-5; D ambiguous. The CDR3 has 15 amino acids. V lost 8 bases to trimming and J lost 2 bases, with 19 bases between them. CDR1 DFQATT and CDR2 SNEGSKA come from the germline V gene (reference sequence). The DNA of the CDR3 is TGCAGTTCTAAAGGAGGGAGCTATGGCAATCAGCCCCAGCATTTT. Protein sequence: CSSKGGSYGNQPQHF.

This clonotype was observed at least ten times. The chain is built from TRBV12-3 or TRBV12-4 and TRBJ2-6; D unresolved. The CDR3 spans 14 residues. Trimming shortened V by 6 bases and J by 5 bases, and 11 bases separated the two germline ends. The CDR3 protein is CASSPPSRANVLTF. In nucleotides, the CDR3 is TGTGCCAGCAGCCCTCCGTCGCGGGCCAACGTCCTGACTTTC.

The chain joins TRBV2 to TRBJ1-5; no clear D gene. The CDR3 runs to 14 residues. Trimming removed 1 base at V and 3 bases at J, with 7 bases between. Germline-derived CDR1 and CDR2 are SNHLY and FYNNEI. CDR3 coding DNA: TGTGCCAGCAGTGAAGGAGCTCTCAATCAGCCCCAGCATTTT. Residues: CASSEGALNQPQHF.